This is a list of T cell receptor beta chains from one sample in a study of PD-1 blockade in classical Hodgkin lymphoma. Profiled with immunoSEQ multiplex PCR; TCRdb holds only in-frame clones, not every one. The data contain 95,000 to 100,000 clones, 85% to 90% of them singletons. The sample consisted of peripheral blood mononuclear cells (PBMCs), taken before the second cycle of nivolumab. The receptors stem from a human donor with classical Hodgkin lymphoma. Both conserved end residues are part of each CDR3. The D gene is left open where the match is weak. Rows may omit the clone size; those that give it use once, few, many or a size class.

DNA,CDR3,D,J,size,V
TGTGCCAGTAGACGAACGGGCCTAGACGAAGATACGCAGTATTTT,CASRRTGLDEDTQYF,-,TRBJ2-3,-,TRBV19
TGCGCCAGCAGCCACGGCGGGCAGGGGGATGAAAAACTGTTTTTT,CASSHGGQGDEKLFF,TRBD1,TRBJ1-4,-,TRBV4-3
TGTGCCAGCAGTGAATCGGGGACAGGGACTAACTATGGCTACACCTTC,CASSESGTGTNYGYTF,TRBD1,TRBJ1-2,-,TRBV25-1
TGCGCCAGCAGCCACATCCTAATGGAGAGCTCCTACGAGCAGTACTTC,CASSHILMESSYEQYF,-,TRBJ2-7,-,TRBV4-1
TGTGCCAGTAAGGGACAGATGAACACTGAAGCTTTCTTT,CASKGQMNTEAFF,TRBD1,TRBJ1-1,-,TRBV19
TGCGCCAGCAGCTTTTGGCGGATAAACTACGAGCAGTACTTC,CASSFWRINYEQYF,-,TRBJ2-7,-,TRBV5-1
TGTGCCAGCAGTGTCAGGGGTTCCTACAATGAGCAGTTCTTC,CASSVRGSYNEQFF,-,TRBJ2-1,-,TRBV28
TGTGCCAGCACCCCACTAGCGGGGGGCCACAATGAGCAGTTCTTC,CASTPLAGGHNEQFF,TRBD2,TRBJ2-1,-,TRBV25-1
TGCGCCAGCAGCCAGCTAGCGGGGGGGCCGAAAGATACGCAGTATTTT,CASSQLAGGPKDTQYF,TRBD2,TRBJ2-3,-,TRBV4-3
TGTGCCAGCAGCTTGTATGTGTCGGGGGGGCGGCTGCAGTATTTT,CASSLYVSGGRLQYF,TRBD2,TRBJ2-3,few,TRBV5-4
TGTGCCAGCAGCTTGGGACTAGCAGATACCTACGAGCAGTACTTC,CASSLGLADTYEQYF,TRBD2,TRBJ2-7,once,TRBV5-4
TGTGCCTGGGAGACTCAAGGCCAGCCCCAGCATTTT,CAWETQGQPQHF,-,TRBJ1-5,-,TRBV30
TGTGCCCTCACCCGCGCTGGGGCCAACGTCCTGACTTTC,CALTRAGANVLTF,-,TRBJ2-6,-,TRBV7-9
TGTGCCAGCAGTTCCTTACTTTCCTCGTTCTCTGAAGCTTTCTTT,CASSSLLSSFSEAFF,-,TRBJ1-1,-,TRBV28
TGCGCCAGCAGCTTGCCCCAGGGGTACACAGATACGCAGTATTTT,CASSLPQGYTDTQYF,-,TRBJ2-3,-,TRBV5-1
TGCGCCAGCAGCTCTAGACAGGGAGGGTATGGCTACACCTTC,CASSSRQGGYGYTF,TRBD1,TRBJ1-2,-,TRBV5-1
TGCGCCAGCAGCCAAGATCAGAATCCACTATATGAGCAGTACTTC,CASSQDQNPLYEQYF,-,TRBJ2-7,-,TRBV4-3
TGTGCCACCAGCAGAGTGCAGCAAGAGACCCAGTACTTC,CATSRVQQETQYF,-,TRBJ2-5,-,TRBV15
TGTGCCAGCTCTGGGATTGACAGTTCTGGGGCCAACGTCCTGACTTTC,CASSGIDSSGANVLTF,-,TRBJ2-6,-,TRBV2
TGTGCCAGTAGTATATCCGCGGCGCGTGATACGCAGTATTTT,CASSISAARDTQYF,-,TRBJ2-3,-,TRBV19
TGTGCCAGTAGTCTACGAACGACGGCTAACTATGGCTACACCTTC,CASSLRTTANYGYTF,-,TRBJ1-2,-,TRBV19
TGCGCCAGCAGCCAAGCCGGCGGTGACTATAATTCACCCCTCCACTTT,CASSQAGGDYNSPLHF,-,TRBJ1-6,-,TRBV4-3
TGTGCCAGCAACAATTACAGGGACAATGAGCAGTTCTTC,CASNNYRDNEQFF,-,TRBJ2-1,-,TRBV6-6
TGTGCCTGGAGTAACGGGGGGGTCGGGGATACGCAGTATTTT,CAWSNGGVGDTQYF,TRBD2,TRBJ2-3,-,TRBV30
TGTGCCAGCAGTTACGGACTGTACACCGGGGAGCTGTTTTTT,CASSYGLYTGELFF,-,TRBJ2-2,once,TRBV6-5
TGTGCCAGCAGCCGCCCCACGAACACCGGGGAGCTGTTTTTT,CASSRPTNTGELFF,-,TRBJ2-2,-,TRBV4-2
TGTGCCATCAGGGGACGCCGGGACAGGACCTTCACTGAAGCTTTCTTT,CAIRGRRDRTFTEAFF,TRBD1,TRBJ1-1,-,TRBV10-3
TGTGCCAGCAGCTTCTCCGGGACAGGGGGCTTGAATCAGCCCCAGCATTTT,CASSFSGTGGLNQPQHF,TRBD1,TRBJ1-5,-,TRBV5-5
TGTGCCAGCAGCCAAGATACCGGGGGGCCCACAGATACGCAGTATTTT,CASSQDTGGPTDTQYF,-,TRBJ2-3,-,TRBV4-2
TGTGCCAGCAGCCCAAGGACGGGGACTGAAGCTTTCTTT,CASSPRTGTEAFF,-,TRBJ1-1,-,TRBV7-6
TGCAGTGCGGGTCAGCCCCAGCATTTT,CSAGQPQHF,-,TRBJ1-5,few,TRBV20-1
TGTGCCAGCAGCTTGGCGAACAATGAGCAGTTCTTC,CASSLANNEQFF,-,TRBJ2-1,-,TRBV7-9
TGTGCCCCCCTGACCTTAACGGAACATGAAGCTTTCTTT,CAPLTLTEHEAFF,-,TRBJ1-1,few,TRBV30
TGCGCCAGCAGCCACCTTCACGGGACAGGGAAGATTAACTATGGCTACACCTTC,CASSHLHGTGKINYGYTF,TRBD1,TRBJ1-2,-,TRBV4-1
TGTGCCAGCAGCCACCCCCCGGCCTACGAGCAGTACTTC,CASSHPPAYEQYF,-,TRBJ2-7,-,TRBV28
TGTGCCAGCAGCGCCCTTGACAGATTCTATGGCTACACCTTC,CASSALDRFYGYTF,-,TRBJ1-2,-,TRBV25-1
TGTGCCAGCAGCCCGGGGGGAGGTACGCAGTATTTT,CASSPGGGTQYF,TRBD2,TRBJ2-3,-,TRBV5-6
TGTGCCAGCTCACCCCGACTAGCGGGGGGTTACAATGAGCAGTTCTTC,CASSPRLAGGYNEQFF,TRBD2,TRBJ2-1,-,TRBV18
TGTGCCAGCAGTTACTCCACGTATAACACTGAAGCTTTCTTT,CASSYSTYNTEAFF,-,TRBJ1-1,-,TRBV6-5
TGTGCCAGCAGTTACTCCGTAGCGGCTCCCCAAGAGACCCAGTACTTC,CASSYSVAAPQETQYF,-,TRBJ2-5,-,TRBV6-5
TGCGCCAGCAGCTTGTCAGGGGCGGCCTACCACGAGCAGTACTTC,CASSLSGAAYHEQYF,-,TRBJ2-7,few,TRBV5-1
TGTGCCAGCAACGGGGCTCTGTCTGGAAACACCATATATTTT,CASNGALSGNTIYF,-,TRBJ1-3,-,TRBV2